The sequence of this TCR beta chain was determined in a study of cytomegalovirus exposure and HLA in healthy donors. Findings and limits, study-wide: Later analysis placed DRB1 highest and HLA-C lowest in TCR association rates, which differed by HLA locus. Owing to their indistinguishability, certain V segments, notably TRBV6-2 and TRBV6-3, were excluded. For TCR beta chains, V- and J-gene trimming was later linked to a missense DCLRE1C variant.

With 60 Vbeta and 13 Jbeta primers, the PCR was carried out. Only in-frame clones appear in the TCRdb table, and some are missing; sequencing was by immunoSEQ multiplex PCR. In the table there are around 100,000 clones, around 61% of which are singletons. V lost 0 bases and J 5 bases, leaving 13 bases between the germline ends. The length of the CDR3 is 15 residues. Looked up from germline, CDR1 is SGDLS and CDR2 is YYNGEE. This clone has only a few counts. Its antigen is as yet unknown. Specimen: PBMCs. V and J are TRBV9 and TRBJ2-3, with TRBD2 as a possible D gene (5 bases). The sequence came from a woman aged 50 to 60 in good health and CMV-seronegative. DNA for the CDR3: TGTGCCAGCAGCGTAGTGGCAGCCGGGGTAGATACGCAGTATTTT. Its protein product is CASSVVAAGVDTQYF.